This T cell receptor (beta chain) was observed in a study of blood T cell repertoires in COVID-19. Study-wide background: COVID-19 samples collected from the United States, Italy and Spain covered acute and convalescent phases. T cells, B-cell-depleted T cells, or PBMCs provided the cDNA or gDNA that served as material.

J gave up 6 bases and V 3 bases, and 6 bases lay outside the gene matches. This CDR3 is 15 amino acids long. The germline gives CDR1 MNHNS, CDR2 SASEGT. Authors' processing steps: Amplification with reference gene primers provided the estimates of nucleated cell counts. The table came from immunoSEQ multiplex PCR; TCRdb's copy has only in-frame clones and leaves some out. The V and J calls and clone size were taken over from that table, and D and trimming were inferred from the DNA. The sample carries about 120,000 clones, about nine tenths recorded once. Specimen: peripheral blood. This clonotype was sampled from a woman in her fifties or sixties with acute or convalescent COVID-19. V and J are TRBV6-1 and TRBJ2-5, with 11 bases lining up with TRBD2. The CDR3 reads CASSETSGNRQTQYF. CDR3 DNA sequence: TGTGCCAGCAGTGAGACTAGCGGGAATAGACAGACCCAGTACTTC.